Described below is a single TCR beta chain sequence and its context. It has no known antigen specificity. Base qualities were left out, and no much larger clone turns up one base away. The germline V gene supplies CDR1 ENHRY and CDR2 SYGVKD. From its cysteine to its phenylalanine, the CDR3 spans 16 amino acids. Only the CDR3 region is kept as DNA, spanning 48 bases read in frame from base 1. V was cut back by 6 bases and J by 0 bases, leaving a gap of 17 bases between them. TCRdb records Illumina HiSeq 1500 as the sequencer. The public reads were reprocessed in TCRdb via fastp at Q25 and MiXCR, keeping in-frame beta chains. Entries that share a CDR3 protein sequence are merged under the most common genes and DNA. Across this sample there are about 920,000 distinct CDR3 sequences, with roughly 31% seen only once. The ten largest clones represent roughly 13% of the sample. The record originates from a study of T cell repertoires in cytomegalovirus infection (dated by TCRdb to between 2017 and 2020). Describing the broader study: The peptide stimulations were aimed at well-studied HLA-B-restricted epitopes as well as recently identified HLA-C-restricted CMV epitopes, whose presentation resists viral immunomodulation. Donor HLA type was relevant to the analysis, because carriage of CMV infection together with the matching HLA type was indicated by public TCR beta signatures. On the study overall, not on this receptor specifically: Carriers of CMV infection plus the relevant HLA type were discriminated by the cumulative frequency of public TCR beta family members in the study cohort and in an independent 352-donor cohort. The ex vivo response was dominated by HLA-C-restricted CMV-specific TCR beta clonotypes, and the single most frequent clonotype in two of eight donors was supplied by these HLA-C-restricted clonotypes.

The treatment or condition label on this specimen signifies: in vitro stimulation with specific CMV peptide epitopes to enrich CMV-specific T cells. This TCR was sampled from a human donor in good health (CMV status not recorded). Some clones in this sample may be carry-over from other donors' samples. Sample: cultured CD8+ T cells from PBMCs, taken from culture after CMV antigen stimulation. Here the chain combines TRBV10-3 and TRBJ1-1, with no confident D gene call. The DNA is TGTGCCATCAGGGGTAGAGACTGGGATATGAACACTGAAGCTTTCTTT. This yields the protein CAIRGRDWDMNTEAFF.